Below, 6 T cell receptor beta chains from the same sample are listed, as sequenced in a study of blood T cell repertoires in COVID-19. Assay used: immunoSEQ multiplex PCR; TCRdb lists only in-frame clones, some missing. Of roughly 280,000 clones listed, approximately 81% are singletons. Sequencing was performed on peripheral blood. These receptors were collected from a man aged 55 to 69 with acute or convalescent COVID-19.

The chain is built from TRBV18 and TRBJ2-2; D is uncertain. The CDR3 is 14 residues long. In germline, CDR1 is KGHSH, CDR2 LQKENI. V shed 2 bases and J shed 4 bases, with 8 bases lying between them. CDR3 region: CASSPSAATGELFF. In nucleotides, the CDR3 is TGTGCCAGCTCACCATCCGCGGCCACCGGGGAGCTGTTTTTT. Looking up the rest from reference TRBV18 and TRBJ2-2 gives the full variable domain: NAGVMQNPRHLVRRRGQEARLRCSPMKGHSHVYWYRQLPEEGLKFMVYLQKENIIDESGMPKERFSAEFPKEGPSILRIQQVVRGDSAAYFCASSPSAATGELFFGEGSRLTVL.

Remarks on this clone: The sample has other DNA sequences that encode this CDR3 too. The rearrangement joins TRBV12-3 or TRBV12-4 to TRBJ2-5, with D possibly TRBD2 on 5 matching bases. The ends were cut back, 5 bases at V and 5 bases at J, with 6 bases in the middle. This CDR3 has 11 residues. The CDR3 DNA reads TGTGCCAGCAGTACTAGGGAGACCCAGTACTTC. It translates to CASSTRETQYF.

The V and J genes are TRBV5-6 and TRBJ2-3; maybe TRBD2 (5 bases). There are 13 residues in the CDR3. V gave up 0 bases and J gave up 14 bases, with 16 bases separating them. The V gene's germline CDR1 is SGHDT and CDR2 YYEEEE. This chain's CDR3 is CASSLGVVEVRYF. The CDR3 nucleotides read TGTGCCAGCAGCTTGGGGGTGGTGGAGGTTCGGTATTTT.

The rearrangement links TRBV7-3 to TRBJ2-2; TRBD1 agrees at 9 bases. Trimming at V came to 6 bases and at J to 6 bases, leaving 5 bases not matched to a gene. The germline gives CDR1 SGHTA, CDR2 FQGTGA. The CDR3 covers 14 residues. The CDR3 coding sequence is TGTGCCAGCAGAGGGGACAGGGCCGCCGGGGAGCTGTTTTTT. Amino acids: CASRGDRAAGELFF. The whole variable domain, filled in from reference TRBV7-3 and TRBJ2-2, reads GAGVSQTPSNKVTEKGKYVELRCDPISGHTALYWYRQSLGQGPEFLIYFQGTGAADDSGLPNDRFFAVRPEGSVSTLKIQRTERGDSAVYLCASRGDRAAGELFFGEGSRLTVL.

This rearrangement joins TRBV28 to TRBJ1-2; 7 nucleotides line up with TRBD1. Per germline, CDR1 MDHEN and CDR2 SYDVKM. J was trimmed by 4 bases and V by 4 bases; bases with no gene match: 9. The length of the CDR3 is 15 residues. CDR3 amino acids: CASSYPTGSSYGYTF. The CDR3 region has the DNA TGTGCCAGCAGTTACCCGACAGGGAGCTCCTATGGCTACACCTTC.

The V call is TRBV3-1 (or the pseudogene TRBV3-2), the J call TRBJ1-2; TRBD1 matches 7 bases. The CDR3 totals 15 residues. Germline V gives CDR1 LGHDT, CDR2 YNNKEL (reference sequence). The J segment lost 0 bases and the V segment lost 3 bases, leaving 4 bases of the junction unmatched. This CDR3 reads CASSQGQTSNYGYTF. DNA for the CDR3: TGTGCCAGCAGCCAGGGACAGACTTCTAACTATGGCTACACCTTC.